The following is a T cell receptor beta chain sequence with its context. Its cognate antigen is unknown. From the reads, TCRdb called clonotypes with MiXCR, one entry per CDR3 protein. The sample carries around 71,000 distinct CDR3 sequences, approximately 22% recorded once. This sample stems from a study of T cell repertoires in cytomegalovirus infection. Background on the study: Recently described HLA-C-restricted plus well-studied HLA-B-restricted CMV epitopes were used. Public TCR beta signatures marked donors with CMV infection and the matching HLA.

V gave up 6 bases and J gave up 4 bases, with 25 bases separating them. The CDR3 sequence is 17 residues long. Germline-derived CDR1 and CDR2 are MNHEY and SMNVEV (reference sequence). Study results and limitations: Ex vivo responses were dominated by HLA-C-restricted CMV-specific TCR beta clonotypes.

This sequence was found in a human donor in good health (CMV status not recorded). Some clones in this sample may be carry-over from other donors' samples. The rearrangement links TRBV27 to TRBJ2-7; the D gene could be TRBD1 or TRBD2 (5 bases each). This specimen was CD8+ T cells from cultured PBMCs, taken from culture after CMV antigen stimulation. CDR3 loop: CASRTDAPGRLEYEQYF. DNA of the CDR3: TGTGCCAGCAGGACCGATGCCCCGGGACGATTGGAGTACGAGCAGTACTTC.